Ten or more counts support the clone carrying this T cell receptor (beta chain). What it binds is not known. V lost 6 bases to trimming and J lost 4 bases, with 15 bases between them. CDR3 length equals 13 residues. Per the germline V gene, CDR1 is DFQATT and CDR2 is SNEGSKA (reference sequence). These data are taken from a study of T cells in Graves' hyperthyroidism and ophthalmopathy. Findings and limits, study-wide: Blood held most thyroid clonotypes expanded above 0.001 frequency.

Uncontrolled infection, other autoimmune disease, pregnancy or lactation disqualified patients from enrolment. Each 10 ml fresh peripheral blood draw supplied the PBMCs. TCR beta CDR3 regions were amplified from RNA. Primed by the HTBI set, a first-round RT-PCR was run on the TCR CDR3. TCRdb re-called the multiplex PCR reads with MiXCR, one entry per CDR3 protein. The sample includes under 400,000 distinct CDR3 sequences, approximately 14% seen only once; the top ten take about a quarter. The material sequenced was blood. This chain joins TRBV20-1 and TRBJ2-5; D is possibly TRBD2 (6 bases). This sequence originates from a woman aged 18 to 35 with Graves' hyperthyroidism that later progressed to Graves' ophthalmopathy. CDR3 sequence: CSAHRTKTETQYF. In DNA, the CDR3 is TGCAGTGCGCACCGGACTAAAACAGAGACCCAGTACTTC.